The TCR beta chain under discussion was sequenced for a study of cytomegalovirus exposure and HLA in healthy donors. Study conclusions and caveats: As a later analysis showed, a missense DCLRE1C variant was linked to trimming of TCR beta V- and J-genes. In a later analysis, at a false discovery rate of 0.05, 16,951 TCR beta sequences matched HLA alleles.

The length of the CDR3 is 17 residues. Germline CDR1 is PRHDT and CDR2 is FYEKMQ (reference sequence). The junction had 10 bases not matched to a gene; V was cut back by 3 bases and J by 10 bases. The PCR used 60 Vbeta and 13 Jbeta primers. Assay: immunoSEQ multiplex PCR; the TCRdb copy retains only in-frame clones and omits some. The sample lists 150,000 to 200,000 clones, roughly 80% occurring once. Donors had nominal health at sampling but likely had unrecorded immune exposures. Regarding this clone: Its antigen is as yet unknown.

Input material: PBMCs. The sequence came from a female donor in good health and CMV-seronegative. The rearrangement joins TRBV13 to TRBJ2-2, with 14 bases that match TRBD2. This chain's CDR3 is CASSFRTSGGLKEELFF. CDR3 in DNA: TGTGCCAGCAGCTTTCGGACTAGCGGGGGGCTAAAGGAGGAGCTGTTTTTT.